A single sample is the source of the 24 T cell receptor beta chains below, sequenced in a study of blood T cell repertoires in COVID-19. Repertoires were generated with immunoSEQ multiplex PCR, while TCRdb's copy carries only in-frame clones and drops some. The sample has some 200,000 clones, roughly 81% seen once. Sequencing was carried out using peripheral blood. The receptors come from a woman aged 40-49 years with COVID-19, enrolled during active disease.

V gene TRBV11-2 combines with J gene TRBJ2-5, with TRBD2 as a possible D gene (6 bases). The CDR3 length is 17 residues. Germline V CDR1 and CDR2: SGHAT, FQNNGV. Trimming stripped 0 bases from V and 2 bases from J, with 16 bases between. The CDR3 reads CASSLEGGFLGQETQYF. The CDR3, as DNA: TGTGCCAGCAGCTTAGAGGGGGGATTTTTGGGACAAGAGACCCAGTACTTC.

This rearrangement joins TRBV2 to TRBJ1-5, with unresolved D. Germline values: CDR1 SNHLY, CDR2 FYNNEI. The ends were cut back, 4 bases at V and 0 bases at J, with 10 bases in the middle. CDR3 size: 15 residues. Written as DNA, the CDR3 is TGTGCCAGCAGTGTAGATGGTTATAGCAATCAGCCCCAGCATTTT. It specifies CASSVDGYSNQPQHF.

This chain's CDR3 is CASSFQGTSVSGELFF. The CDR3 DNA sequence: TGTGCCAGCAGCTTCCAAGGGACTAGTGTTTCCGGGGAGCTGTTTTTT. V and J are TRBV7-3 and TRBJ2-2; TRBD2 aligns across 8 bases. Germline CDR1 SGHTA, CDR2 FQGTGA. The CDR3 is 16 amino acids. Trimming at V came to 3 bases and at J to 6 bases, leaving 9 bases not matched to a gene. The whole variable domain, remainder taken from reference TRBV7-3 and TRBJ2-2, is GAGVSQTPSNKVTEKGKYVELRCDPISGHTALYWYRQSLGQGPEFLIYFQGTGAADDSGLPNDRFFAVRPEGSVSTLKIQRTERGDSAVYLCASSFQGTSVSGELFFGEGSRLTVL.

V is TRBV14 and J is TRBJ2-1; 8 bases map to TRBD1. V gave up 0 bases and J gave up 8 bases; unmatched junction bases: 3. Germline CDR1 is SGHDN and CDR2 is FVKESK. This CDR3 region has 14 residues. The CDR3 loop reads CASSQDYRGDEQFF. The CDR3 nucleotides read TGTGCCAGCAGCCAAGATTACAGGGGGGATGAGCAGTTCTTC.

This sequence joins TRBV27 and TRBJ2-1, with 7 nucleotides matching TRBD2. Germline assignment: CDR1 MNHEY and CDR2 SMNVEV (reference sequence). With 7 bases clipped from V and 0 bases from J, the junction kept 12 bases outside the gene matches. This CDR3 spans 17 amino acids. CDR3 in amino acids: CASTPGLAVSSYNEQFF. DNA for the CDR3: TGTGCCAGCACCCCAGGGCTAGCGGTAAGCTCCTACAATGAGCAGTTCTTC.

This sequence joins TRBV5-4 and TRBJ1-2; 12 positions agree with TRBD1. In germline, CDR1 is SGHNT, CDR2 YYREEE (reference sequence). V gave up 2 bases and J gave up 11 bases; unmatched junction bases: 4. This CDR3 is 13 amino acids long. The CDR3 spells CASSFRDRGLYTF. For the CDR3, the DNA is TGTGCCAGCAGCTTCAGGGACAGGGGGCTTTACACCTTC.

The J gene is TRBJ1-1, the V gene TRBV18; possible D gene TRBD1, 6 bases. Per the germline V gene, CDR1 is KGHSH and CDR2 is LQKENI. V lost 5 bases and J lost 5, with 33 bases in between. The CDR3 length is 20 residues. Written as DNA, the CDR3 is TGTGCCAGCTCAAAGACAATTGGGGCCGACAGGATCGCGGGGGCGACTGAAGCTTTCTTT. This codes for CASSKTIGADRIAGATEAFF.

The chain recombines TRBV6-1 with TRBJ1-2; no clear D. V dropped 3 bases and J dropped 5 bases, with 16 bases sitting between them. The germline CDR1 and CDR2 sequences are MNHNS and SASEGT. The CDR3 runs 15 residues. This CDR3 reads CASSDGIAILYGYTF. The CDR3 DNA follows: TGTGCCAGCAGTGATGGGATAGCGATACTGTATGGCTACACCTTC.

The chain has TRBV4-1 and TRBJ2-1; 8 bases agree with TRBD1. Germline V gives CDR1 MGHRA, CDR2 YSYEKL. This CDR3 has 16 amino acids. V lost 0 bases, J lost 2 bases, and 3 bases stayed unmatched. The CDR3 nucleotides read TGCGCCAGCAGCCAAGAACCGGGACAGGCCTACAATGAGCAGTTCTTC. Encoded protein: CASSQEPGQAYNEQFF.

The chain recombines TRBV10-3 with TRBJ2-3; D unresolved. There are 14 residues in the CDR3. CDR1 and CDR2 from the germline V gene are ENHRY and SYGVKD. V was cut by 4 bases and J by 1 base, with 9 bases left in between. CDR3 DNA: TGTGCCATCAGTGGAGGCGGCGGCACAGATACGCAGTATTTT. Protein sequence: CAISGGGGTDTQYF.

This clone was counted between two and nine times. The chain uses TRBV10-2 and TRBJ1-2; weak D call: TRBD1 (6 bases). Germline CDR1 WSHSY, CDR2 SAAADI. This CDR3 region has 13 residues. Trimming took off 4 bases at V and 8 bases at J, with 14 bases between the two ends. CDR3 residues: CASSAAGVEGYTF. The CDR3 DNA reads TGCGCCAGCAGTGCGGCAGGGGTGGAGGGCTACACCTTC.

This clone turned up a few times. The V and J genes are TRBV30 and TRBJ1-5; 7 bases align to TRBD1. J was trimmed by 6 bases and V by 2 bases; bases with no gene match: 4. Germline CDR1 and CDR2: GTSNPN and SVGIG (reference sequence). CDR3 length equals 13 residues. Here the CDR3 DNA reads TGTGCCTGGAGTAACAGGGGCACTCAGCCCCAGCATTTT. Its translation is CAWSNRGTQPQHF.

The chain recombines TRBV11-2 with TRBJ2-2, with 7 bases lining up with TRBD1. CDR3 length: 14 amino acids. V shed 5 bases, J shed 7 bases, and the junction held 7 bases outside the gene matches. Per germline, CDR1 SGHAT and CDR2 FQNNGV. The CDR3 loop reads CASSQRQGSGELFF. Here the CDR3 DNA reads TGTGCCAGCAGCCAGAGACAGGGAAGCGGGGAGCTGTTTTTT.

CDR3 coding DNA: TGCGCCAGCGGGCAGGGGGCTGGAAACACCATATATTTT. This gives the protein CASGQGAGNTIYF. The chain is built from TRBV10-2 and TRBJ1-3, with 7 bases matching TRBD1. V shed 8 bases and J 2 bases; nucleotides not matched to a gene: 3. The CDR3 totals 13 residues. CDR1 is WSHSY and CDR2 is SAAADI in the germline V gene.

CDR3: CASSLGLLTEAFF. The DNA for the CDR3 is TGTGCCAGCAGCTTGGGCCTTCTCACTGAAGCTTTCTTT. The chain joins TRBV11-2 to TRBJ1-1; D gene unclear. Germline-derived CDR1 and CDR2 are SGHAT and FQNNGV. The V gene lost 3 bases and the J gene lost 4 bases, with 9 bases spanning the gap. This CDR3 is 13 amino acids long.

The V and J genes are TRBV7-9 and TRBJ1-2; no clear D gene. V lost 3 bases and J 1 base, leaving 6 bases between the germline ends. Germline values: CDR1 SEHNR, CDR2 FQNEAQ (reference sequence). The CDR3 is 13 amino acids. The DNA of the CDR3 is TGTGCCAGCAGCTTGAACAGTAACTATGGCTACACCTTC. It specifies CASSLNSNYGYTF.

The rearrangement joins TRBV19 to TRBJ1-6; 8 positions agree with TRBD1. The CDR3 is made up of 13 amino acids. Germline CDR1 is LNHDA and CDR2 is SQIVND (reference sequence). The V segment lost 9 bases and the J segment 4 bases; nucleotides outside the gene matches: 2. The CDR3 DNA reads as TGTGCCAGCCGACAGGGGTATAATTCACCCCTCCACTTT. The encoded protein is CASRQGYNSPLHF.

This rearrangement joins TRBV5-6 to TRBJ2-2; tentative D call: TRBD1 (6 bases). The CDR3 totals 13 residues. Trimming shortened V by 4 bases and J by 7 bases, and 11 bases separated the two germline ends. Germline values: CDR1 SGHDT, CDR2 YYEEEE. The CDR3 DNA is TGTGCCAGCAGCCCCGGACAGTTCGGGGAGCTGTTTTTT. Its translation: CASSPGQFGELFF.

The V gene is TRBV28, the J gene TRBJ2-7; 8 nucleotides match TRBD2. Germline V gene sequence: CDR1 MDHEN, CDR2 SYDVKM. J was trimmed by 2 bases and V by 6 bases; bases with no gene match: 9. The CDR3 is 15 amino acids. The DNA for the CDR3 is TGTGCCAGCAGACCTACCGGGACTAGGGCCTACGAGCAGTACTTC. It codes for CASRPTGTRAYEQYF.

CDR3 coding DNA: TGTGCCAGCAGCTCCTACTCTCCGGACTATGGCTACACCTTC. Translation: CASSSYSPDYGYTF. The chain couples TRBV7-2 to TRBJ1-2; D unclear. The CDR3 is made up of 14 amino acids. V lost 4 bases and J lost 3, with 12 bases in between. CDR1 is SGHTA, CDR2 FQGNSA, per germline.

As regards this clone: A junction boundary mismatches the germline segment, possibly from a read error. The J gene is TRBJ2-1, the V gene TRBV7-7; 7 nucleotides match TRBD2. CDR1 is SSHAT and CDR2 is FNYEAQ in the germline V gene (reference sequence). The CDR3 spans 15 residues. CDR3 sequence reads: CASSLDGGSYNEQFF. CDR3 coding DNA: TGTGCTAGCAGCTTAGACGGGGGGTCCTACAATGAGCAGTTCTTC.

The J gene is TRBJ1-1, the V gene TRBV4-2; unclear D gene. V dropped 7 bases and J dropped 8 bases, with 11 bases sitting between them. Germline CDR1 is LGHNA and CDR2 is YNFKEQ. This CDR3 spans 11 amino acids. The CDR3 here is CASTLAGEAFF. The CDR3 nucleotides read TGTGCCAGCACCTTGGCGGGGGAAGCTTTCTTT.

The chain recombines TRBV19 with TRBJ2-2; D possibly corresponds to TRBD1 (6 bases). The CDR3 totals 14 residues. V gave up 8 bases and J gave up 5 bases, with 15 bases separating them. The germline V gene has CDR1 LNHDA and CDR2 SQIVND (reference sequence). The CDR3 region has the DNA TGTGCCAGTGGCCGGGACACTGGAACCGGGGAGCTGTTTTTT. Amino acids: CASGRDTGTGELFF.

The rearrangement joins TRBV6-4 to TRBJ2-2, with D tentatively TRBD1 (5 bases). V was trimmed by 6 bases and J by 6 bases, leaving 8 bases between them. The CDR3 totals 12 residues. CDR1 is MRHNA, CDR2 SNTAGT, per germline. The CDR3 spells CASSRVPGELFF. In DNA form, the CDR3 reads TGTGCCAGCAGCAGGGTCCCCGGGGAGCTGTTTTTT.